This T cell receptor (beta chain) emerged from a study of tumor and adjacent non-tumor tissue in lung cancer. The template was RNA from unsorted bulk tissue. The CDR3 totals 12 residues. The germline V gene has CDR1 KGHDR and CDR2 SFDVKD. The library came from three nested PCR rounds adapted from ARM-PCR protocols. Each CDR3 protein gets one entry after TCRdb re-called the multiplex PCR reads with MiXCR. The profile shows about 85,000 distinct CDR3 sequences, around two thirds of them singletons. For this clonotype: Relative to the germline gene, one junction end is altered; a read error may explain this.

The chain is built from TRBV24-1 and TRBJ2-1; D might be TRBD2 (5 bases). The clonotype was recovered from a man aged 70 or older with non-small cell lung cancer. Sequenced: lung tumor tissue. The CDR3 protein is CPTGGFGNEQFF. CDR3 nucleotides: TGTCCCACGGGCGGGTTTGGGAATGAGCAGTTCTTC.